This paragraph covers one TCR beta chain sequence. Its specificity is not known. TCRdb's copy holds only in-frame clones and misses some; the assay was immunoSEQ multiplex PCR. Of 78,000 or so clones in the sample, around four fifths were seen once. The data stem from a study of T cells in localized non-small cell lung cancer. Study-wide results and caveats: Sequencing, confined to only one tumor region, leaves heterogeneity possible.

The receptor was isolated from a man between 35 and 75 years old with stage I lung adenocarcinoma. Sequences were derived from peripheral blood, sampled before any cancer treatment.

CDR3 sequence (DNA): TGTGCCAGCAGTTTATTTGGGACAGGGGTCCACGAGCAGTACTTC. Translating gives CASSLFGTGVHEQYF. This rearrangement joins TRBV27 to TRBJ2-7; TRBD1 agrees at 10 bases. CDR1 and CDR2 from the germline V gene are MNHEY and SMNVEV (reference sequence). After removal of 1 base from V and 5 bases from J, the junction contained 5 bases not matched to a gene. The CDR3 runs to 15 residues.